This is a list of T cell receptor beta chains from one sample in a study of cytomegalovirus exposure and HLA in healthy donors. Profiling relied on immunoSEQ multiplex PCR, and the TCRdb table lists in-frame clones only, not all of them. The data show 150,000 to 250,000 clones, 82% seen once. The sample was PBMCs. The receptors shown here come from a boy under 10 years old in good health and CMV-seronegative. Both conserved end residues are part of each CDR3. A D gene is named only where the DNA matches it firmly. Clone size is not always given. Where it is, it says once, few, many or a class for expanded clones.

V gene	D gene	clone size	J gene	CDR3 DNA	CDR3 protein
TRBV7-6	TRBD1	-	TRBJ2-7	TGTGCCAGCAGCTTAAAGGGACAGTCCTACGAGCAGTACTTC	CASSLKGQSYEQYF
TRBV7-2	-	-	TRBJ2-5	TGTGCCAGCAGCTTACGGGGGGCTGGGGAGACCCAGTACTTC	CASSLRGAGETQYF
TRBV7-2	-	-	TRBJ2-3	TGTGCCAGCAGCTTAGAGTCAGTAGCGGACGATACGCAGTATTTT	CASSLESVADDTQYF
TRBV6-5	-	-	TRBJ1-5	TGTGCCAGCAGCCAGGACTTCTATCAGCCCCAGCATTTT	CASSQDFYQPQHF
TRBV7-8	TRBD2	-	TRBJ2-7	TGTGCCAGCAGCTTAGGGACTAGCGGGGGTGGGTTCTACGAGCAGTACTTC	CASSLGTSGGGFYEQYF
TRBV19	TRBD1	-	TRBJ1-4	TGTGCCAGTCGTGAGGGGGCAGTTAATGAAAAACTGTTTTTT	CASREGAVNEKLFF
TRBV9	-	-	TRBJ2-4	TGTGCCAGCAGCGGTCGGGACAACGGGGATAACATTCAGTACTTC	CASSGRDNGDNIQYF
TRBV7-2	-	-	TRBJ2-3	TGTGCCAGCAGCTTAGCGGGACTTACAGATACGCAGTATTTT	CASSLAGLTDTQYF
TRBV6-6	-	-	TRBJ2-3	TGTGCCAGCGGGGAGGCAGATACGCAGTATTTT	CASGEADTQYF
TRBV28	TRBD2	-	TRBJ2-5	TGTGCCAGCGGTTGGGGGGGACAAGAGACCCAGTACTTC	CASGWGGQETQYF
TRBV7-2	TRBD1	few	TRBJ1-1	TGTGCCAGCAGCCCTCCGGGACAGGGAATGAACACTGAAGCTTTCTTT	CASSPPGQGMNTEAFF
TRBV7-9	TRBD1	-	TRBJ1-3	TGTGCCAGCAGCACCTTCGGGGACAGGCCCTCTGGAAACACCATATATTTT	CASSTFGDRPSGNTIYF
TRBV21-1	-	-	TRBJ2-1	TGTGCCAGCAGCAAATTAACCCCCCGCCAGCGGGGAGACCGAAATGAGCAGTTCTTC	CASSKLTPRQRGDRNEQFF
TRBV7-9	-	-	TRBJ2-4	TGTGCCAGCGGCAATTTCGGGAACATTCAGTACTTC	CASGNFGNIQYF
TRBV27	-	-	TRBJ2-7	TGTGCCAGCAGTTTATGGGCCTGGGGCAGGGTCTACGAGCAGTACTTC	CASSLWAWGRVYEQYF
TRBV4-2	TRBD2	-	TRBJ2-1	TGTGCCAGCAGCCAAGCTGGGACTAGCGAAGGTGAGCAGTTCTTC	CASSQAGTSEGEQFF
TRBV7-9	TRBD1	once	TRBJ2-5	TGTGCCAGCAGCCATAACAGGGGGGTGAATGGAGAGACCCAGTACTTC	CASSHNRGVNGETQYF
TRBV4-3	-	-	TRBJ1-2	TGCGCCAGCAGCCAAGAAAGGCAGGGTGCGGGCTACACCTTC	CASSQERQGAGYTF
TRBV5-1	TRBD1	-	TRBJ1-2	TGCGCCAGCAGCTTGTCGGGACAGCACTATGGCTACACCTTC	CASSLSGQHYGYTF
TRBV9	-	-	TRBJ2-1	TGTGCCAGCAGCCCCTCCCCGAGCTCCTACAATGAGCAGTTCTTC	CASSPSPSSYNEQFF
TRBV7-2	-	once	TRBJ1-2	TGTGCCAGCGGTAGGAGCGCTAACTATGGCTACACCTTC	CASGRSANYGYTF
TRBV6-4	-	-	TRBJ2-3	TGTGCCAGCAGTGAGAAGGATAGCCCGGGGGATACGCAGTATTTT	CASSEKDSPGDTQYF
TRBV19	-	-	TRBJ1-6	TGTGCCAGTAGGGGACAATATAATTCACCCCTCCACTTT	CASRGQYNSPLHF
TRBV5-1	-	once	TRBJ1-1	TGCGCCAGCAGCTTGAACACCATGAACACTGAAGCTTTCTTT	CASSLNTMNTEAFF
TRBV6-5	-	-	TRBJ2-5	TGTGCCAGCAGTCCTACAGGGATGGGGACCCAGTACTTC	CASSPTGMGTQYF
TRBV2	-	few	TRBJ2-3	TGTGCCAGCCGGGACTTTACAGATACGCAGTATTTT	CASRDFTDTQYF
TRBV10-3	TRBD1	-	TRBJ1-1	TGTGCCATAACGGACAGGGGGCGACTCCCCAACACTGAAGCTTTCTTT	CAITDRGRLPNTEAFF
TRBV2	-	few	TRBJ2-5	TGTGCCAGCAGAATACAAGAGACCCAGTACTTC	CASRIQETQYF
TRBV5-1	-	few	TRBJ2-5	TGCGCCAGCAGCCCTGCCGACAGAGAGCAGTACTTC	CASSPADREQYF
TRBV5-1	TRBD1	once	TRBJ1-4	TGCGCCAGCAGCCCCCGGGACAGGGTAATGGGAAAACTGTTTTTT	CASSPRDRVMGKLFF
TRBV9	-	-	TRBJ2-1	TGTGCCAGCAGCTCCCGGTCCTCCTACAATGAGCAGTTCTTC	CASSSRSSYNEQFF
TRBV9	TRBD2	-	TRBJ2-1	TGTGCCAGCAGCGTTGCGGGGGGCCCTAGAGAGCAGTTCTTC	CASSVAGGPREQFF
TRBV19	TRBD1	few	TRBJ1-5	TGTGCCAGTAGTTATAGCGCAGGGGGCCCCAATCAGCCCCAGCATTTT	CASSYSAGGPNQPQHF
TRBV7-9	TRBD2	-	TRBJ2-1	TGTGCCAGCAGCTCGGCGGGGGACAATGAGCAGTTCTTC	CASSSAGDNEQFF
TRBV19	TRBD1	once	TRBJ1-1	TGTGCCAGTAGCGCCGGGACAGGGCTTCAAGCTTTCTTT	CASSAGTGLQAFF
TRBV11-2	-	-	TRBJ2-3	TGTGCCAGCAAGGGGATAAACACAGATACGCAGTATTTT	CASKGINTDTQYF
TRBV13	TRBD2	-	TRBJ2-2	TGTGCCAGCAGTCGAGCGGGGGAGGGTACCGGGGAGCTGTTTTTT	CASSRAGEGTGELFF
TRBV19	TRBD1	-	TRBJ2-3	TGTGCCACAACAGGGGGCATCACAGATACGCAGTATTTT	CATTGGITDTQYF
TRBV7-6	TRBD1	-	TRBJ2-7	TGTGCCAGCAGCCCCCGGACAGGGGAATACGAGCAGTACTTC	CASSPRTGEYEQYF
TRBV6-1	-	-	TRBJ1-2	TGTGCCAGCAGTGACGCGGTGGTCTATGGCTACACCTTC	CASSDAVVYGYTF
TRBV7-9	TRBD1	-	TRBJ2-7	TGTGCCAGCAGCCTGGGGACAGGGATTAGCTACGAGCAGTACTTC	CASSLGTGISYEQYF
TRBV4-1	TRBD2	few	TRBJ2-4	TGCGCCAGCAGCCTCGAGCGGGGGTTAGCCAAAAACATTCAGTACTTC	CASSLERGLAKNIQYF
TRBV7-9	-	-	TRBJ1-1	TGTGCCAGCAGCTTAGCAAAGGTAAGGGGTAACACTGAAGCTTTCTTT	CASSLAKVRGNTEAFF
TRBV6-1	-	-	TRBJ2-1	TGTGCCAGCTCCCCGGCAGGGGCTTACAATGAGCAGTTCTTC	CASSPAGAYNEQFF
TRBV4-3	-	once	TRBJ2-1	TGCGCCAGCAGCCAAGATCGGCGGGATGAGCAGTTCTTC	CASSQDRRDEQFF
TRBV11-2	-	few	TRBJ1-4	TGTGCCAGCAGCTTAGCGTGGGCTTCTAATGAAAAACTGTTTTTT	CASSLAWASNEKLFF
TRBV6-6	-	-	TRBJ1-5	TGTGCCAGCACCTCAGGGGATCAGCCCCAGCATTTT	CASTSGDQPQHF
TRBV7-9	TRBD1	-	TRBJ2-1	TGTGCCAGCAGCTTAGGGTGGACAGGCGATTACAATGAGCAGTTCTTC	CASSLGWTGDYNEQFF
TRBV6-5	-	-	TRBJ2-7	TGTGCCAGCAGTGGGGCTCTCAGGGGGGCCTACGAGCAGTACTTC	CASSGALRGAYEQYF
TRBV4-2	-	-	TRBJ2-7	TGTGCCAGCAGCCGGGCCGGGAGCCGCGAGCAGTACTTC	CASSRAGSREQYF
TRBV5-8	TRBD1	-	TRBJ1-2	TGTGCCAGCAGCAGACAGGGGGCGAAGGGTTTCTATGGCTACACCTTC	CASSRQGAKGFYGYTF
TRBV7-9	-	-	TRBJ2-7	TGTGCCAGCAGCGCGGGACCGTACGAGCAGTACTTC	CASSAGPYEQYF
TRBV5-4	-	-	TRBJ2-2	TGTGCCAGCAGCCCCCGACAGAACACCGGGGAGCTGTTTTTT	CASSPRQNTGELFF
TRBV10-3	-	few	TRBJ1-3	TGTGCCATCAGTGAGTCCGGGGGGCTAATCTCTGGAAACACCATATATTTT	CAISESGGLISGNTIYF
TRBV5-1	TRBD1	-	TRBJ2-7	TGCGCCAGCAGCGCCACAGGGGACTACGAGCAGTACTTC	CASSATGDYEQYF